This T cell receptor beta chain stems from a study of blood T cell repertoires in COVID-19. Whole-study context: The United States, Italy and Spain were the sources of the acute and convalescent COVID-19 samples. In each case, the material was cDNA or gDNA derived from T cells, B-cell-depleted T cells, or PBMCs.

Per the authors' pipeline: Reference gene primers were amplified, and this amplification served to estimate nucleated cell counts. Some clones are missing from TCRdb's copy, which holds only in-frame ones; the method was immunoSEQ multiplex PCR. The D gene and trimming were derived from the DNA, and the V and J assignments and clone size from that table. This table holds 300,000 to 400,000 clones, around 85% found once. Germline CDR1 LGHNA, CDR2 YNFKEQ. CDR3 length: 15 residues. The V and J ends lost 4 bases and 2 bases, in that order; junction bases with no gene match: 3. The sequencing input was peripheral blood. This chain uses TRBV4-2 with TRBJ2-5; 11 bases are a match to TRBD2. This receptor was obtained from a human donor in a cohort sampled during active COVID-19. CDR3 amino acids: CASSPLAGGQETQYF. CDR3 nucleotides: TGTGCCAGCAGCCCCCTAGCGGGGGGACAAGAGACCCAGTACTTC.